Listed below are T cell receptor beta chains from one sample, sequenced in a study of T-cell reconstitution after alpha-beta-depleted transplantation in children. TCRdb reanalysed the PCR reads using MiXCR and keeps one entry per CDR3 protein. Of about 15,000 distinct CDR3 sequences in the sample, roughly 7.6% were seen once. The source material was PBMCs, mostly from graft donor cells, sampled 60 days after TCRalphabeta/CD19-depleted stem cell transplant. Receptors were obtained from a boy less than two years old who had a stem cell transplant for Wiskott-Aldrich syndrome, so the T cells may come from the graft donor. Each CDR3 is given with its conserved first and last residue. D genes are given only for firm matches. Size tells how often a clone was seen (once, few, many) or the class of an expanded clone, and some rows leave it out.

TGTGCCAGCAGCTTGGTGGGCCGTCGAGTTGGCTACACCTTC	CASSLVGRRVGYTF	NA	TRBJ1-2	NA	TRBV5-6
TGTGCCACCAGCAGAGCGGAAGTGGACGAGCAGTACTTC	CATSRAEVDEQYF	NA	TRBJ2-7	NA	TRBV15
TGCGCCAGCAGCCGTACCTACAATGAGCAGTTCTTC	CASSRTYNEQFF	NA	TRBJ2-1	NA	TRBV5-1
TGTGCCAGCAGTGAGGGACAGAACTATGGCTACACCTTC	CASSEGQNYGYTF	TRBD1	TRBJ1-2	medium-sized	TRBV6-1
TGCGCCAGCAGCCCGACGCCGGCGAGTTCTCAAGAGACCCAGTACTTC	CASSPTPASSQETQYF	NA	TRBJ2-5	many	TRBV4-1
TGCAGTGCTAGAGAAAAACTAGCGGGCTCCTACAATGAGCAGTTCTTC	CSAREKLAGSYNEQFF	TRBD2	TRBJ2-1	medium-sized	TRBV20-1
TGTGCCAGCAGCTTAAGACAGGGTTACAACTACTACTACAATGAGCAGTTCTTC	CASSLRQGYNYYYNEQFF	TRBD1	TRBJ2-1	many	TRBV5-6
TGCGCCAGCAGCTTGTCCGGGACTAGCGGGAGAACCAACACAGATACGCAGTATTTT	CASSLSGTSGRTNTDTQYF	TRBD2	TRBJ2-3	many	TRBV5-1
TGCGCCAGCAGCCCGAGCGGCAGCACAGATACGCAGTATTTT	CASSPSGSTDTQYF	NA	TRBJ2-3	many	TRBV5-1
TGTGCCAGCAGCCCGAACCGGGACAGCCGCCAAGAGACCCAGTACTTC	CASSPNRDSRQETQYF	TRBD1	TRBJ2-5	many	TRBV7-9
TGTGCCAGCAGCCAAGGACTAGTCAGAGAGACCCAGTACTTC	CASSQGLVRETQYF	NA	TRBJ2-5	many	TRBV3-1
TGTGCCAGCTCACCAGTCGGGCTAGGGATATTGCAAGAGACCCAGTACTTC	CASSPVGLGILQETQYF	NA	TRBJ2-5	medium-sized	TRBV18
TGTGCCAGCAGCTACGGGACTAGCGAAGATACGCAGTATTTT	CASSYGTSEDTQYF	TRBD2	TRBJ2-3	NA	TRBV7-9
TGTGCCAGCAGCTTATCTCACAGCCAAGAGACCCAGTACTTC	CASSLSHSQETQYF	NA	TRBJ2-5	NA	TRBV11-3
TGTGCCAGCTCACCAGGGACCAGGTCAGATACGCAGTATTTT	CASSPGTRSDTQYF	NA	TRBJ2-3	few	TRBV18
TGCAGTGCCACGAAATCGTCTACTAGTCTGTTCTACAATGAGCAGTTCTTC	CSATKSSTSLFYNEQFF	NA	TRBJ2-1	few	TRBV20-1
TGTGCCAGCTCACTGCAGGGGACCGGGGAGCTGTTTTTT	CASSLQGTGELFF	NA	TRBJ2-2	NA	TRBV18
TGTGCCAGCACCGGACTACTTTACAATGAGCAGTTCTTC	CASTGLLYNEQFF	NA	TRBJ2-1	many	TRBV25-1
TGTGCCACCAGCTTGCAGGGTATCCCGGCTTCCACTGAAGCTTTCTTT	CATSLQGIPASTEAFF	NA	TRBJ1-1	NA	TRBV5-4
TGTGCCAGCAGCCACCAACGCTCCAGCGGGGGGGGCGGGGAGCAGTTCTTC	CASSHQRSSGGGGEQFF	TRBD2	TRBJ2-1	many	TRBV4-2
TGCAGCGTTCCCGGCCAGGGGGGATTCCAAGAGACCCAGTACTTC	CSVPGQGGFQETQYF	NA	TRBJ2-5	many	TRBV29-1
TGCAGCGCTCTCGGACGGCTGAACACTGAAGCTTTCTTT	CSALGRLNTEAFF	NA	TRBJ1-1	many	TRBV29-1
TGCGCCAGCAGCGCCCGGGACAGACATGGCTACACCTTC	CASSARDRHGYTF	TRBD1	TRBJ1-2	many	TRBV5-1
TGTGCCAGCAGCTTGGATGTGACTAGCGGTCGAGAGACCCAGTACTTC	CASSLDVTSGRETQYF	TRBD2	TRBJ2-5	few	TRBV5-4
TGTGCCAGCAGTGCAATCGGGGGGGTGAACACTGAAGCTTTCTTT	CASSAIGGVNTEAFF	NA	TRBJ1-1	few	TRBV6-1
TGTGCCAGCAGTTTATCTAGGCTACTAGCGGGAAACGGGCAGTACTTC	CASSLSRLLAGNGQYF	TRBD2	TRBJ2-7	few	TRBV27
TGTGCCAGCAGGGGGCGACTCTCCTACGAGCAGTACTTC	CASRGRLSYEQYF	NA	TRBJ2-7	NA	TRBV7-9
TGTGCCAGCCCCTTACTAGCGGGAGGCCCCCTTTACTCCTACGAGCAGTACTTC	CASPLLAGGPLYSYEQYF	TRBD2	TRBJ2-7	NA	TRBV19
TGTGCCAGCAGCCGCGGAGTGTACAGCGGGAGCTACGAGCAGTACTTC	CASSRGVYSGSYEQYF	TRBD2	TRBJ2-7	NA	TRBV5-4
TGTGCCAGCAGCTTAGTTCTCCAGCAGTTCTTC	CASSLVLQQFF	NA	TRBJ2-1	medium-sized	TRBV7-9
TGTGCCAGCAGTGAGAGACAGTACCAAGAGACCCAGTACTTC	CASSERQYQETQYF	NA	TRBJ2-5	NA	TRBV2
TGTGCCAGCAGCCCCAACGGGGTAGGGACCTACGAGCAGTACTTC	CASSPNGVGTYEQYF	NA	TRBJ2-7	many	TRBV21-1
TGTGCCACCAGTGAGGGACCCTTATTATCTGGGGCCAACGTCCTGACTTTC	CATSEGPLLSGANVLTF	NA	TRBJ2-6	hyperexpanded	TRBV24-1
TGTGCCATCAGTGTGCCCGGGGAGCTGTTTTTT	CAISVPGELFF	NA	TRBJ2-2	many	TRBV10-3
TGCAGTGCCAGTAGAACAGCTAGAAGCTACGAGCAGTACTTC	CSASRTARSYEQYF	NA	TRBJ2-7	many	TRBV20-1
TGTGCCAGCAGCACAGGGGGCTATCAGCCCCAGCATTTT	CASSTGGYQPQHF	TRBD1	TRBJ1-5	NA	TRBV11-2
TGTGCCAGCAGCCGGGGATCCCTTAGAGGCTACACCTTC	CASSRGSLRGYTF	NA	TRBJ1-2	many	TRBV7-9
TGTGCCAGCAGCCCCGGGGTAGCCAAAAACATTCAGTACTTC	CASSPGVAKNIQYF	NA	TRBJ2-4	NA	TRBV9
TGTGCAAGTCGTGGTGGGACAGGGGATATGGGGCAGTTCTTC	CASRGGTGDMGQFF	NA	TRBJ2-1	NA	TRBV12-2
TGTGCCAGCATCGAGGATCGCGCCAAAAACATTCAGTACTTC	CASIEDRAKNIQYF	NA	TRBJ2-4	many	TRBV6-2/TRBV6-3